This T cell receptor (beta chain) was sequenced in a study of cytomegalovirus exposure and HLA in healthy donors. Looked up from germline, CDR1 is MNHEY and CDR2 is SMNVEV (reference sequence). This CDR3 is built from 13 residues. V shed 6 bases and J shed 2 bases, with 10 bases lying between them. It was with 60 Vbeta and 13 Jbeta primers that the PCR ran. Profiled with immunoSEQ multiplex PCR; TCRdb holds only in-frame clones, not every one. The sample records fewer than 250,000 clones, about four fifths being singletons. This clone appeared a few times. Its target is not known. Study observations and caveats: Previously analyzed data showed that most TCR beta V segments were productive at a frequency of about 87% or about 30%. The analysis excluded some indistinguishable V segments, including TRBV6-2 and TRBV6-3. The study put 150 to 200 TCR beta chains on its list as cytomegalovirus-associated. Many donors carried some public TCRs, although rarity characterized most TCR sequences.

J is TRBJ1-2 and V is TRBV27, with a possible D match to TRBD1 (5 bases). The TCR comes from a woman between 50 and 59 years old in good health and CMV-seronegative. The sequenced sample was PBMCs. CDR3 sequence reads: CASSDGGNYGYTF. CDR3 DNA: TGTGCCAGCAGCGACGGGGGAAACTATGGCTACACCTTC.